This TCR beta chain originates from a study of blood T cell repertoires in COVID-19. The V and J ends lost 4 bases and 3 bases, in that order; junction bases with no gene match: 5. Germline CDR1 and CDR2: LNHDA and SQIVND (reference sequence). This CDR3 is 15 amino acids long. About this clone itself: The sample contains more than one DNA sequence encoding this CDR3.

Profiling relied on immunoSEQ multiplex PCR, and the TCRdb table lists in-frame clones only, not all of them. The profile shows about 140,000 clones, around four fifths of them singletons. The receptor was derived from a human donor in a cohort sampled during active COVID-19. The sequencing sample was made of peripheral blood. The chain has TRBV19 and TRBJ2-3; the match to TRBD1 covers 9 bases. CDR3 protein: CASSTPGQGTDTQYF. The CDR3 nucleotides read TGTGCCAGTAGTACCCCGGGACAGGGAACAGATACGCAGTATTTT.